Sample share makes the clone carrying this T cell receptor (beta chain) medium-sized. Its target is not known. TCRdb reanalysed the 5' RACE reads using MiXCR and keeps one entry per CDR3 protein. Of some 9,100 distinct CDR3 sequences listed, 14% were seen once; the top ten hold about 3.1%. Study observations and caveats: Greatest tumor Treg TCR overlap was with tumor naive CD4+ cells.

Trimming removed 2 bases at V and 8 bases at J, with 10 bases between. There are 13 residues in the CDR3. In germline, CDR1 is SGHAT, CDR2 FQDESV (reference sequence). Treg sorting used a CD4+CD25+CD127-/low gate. This TCR was recovered from a female donor with breast cancer. This chain links TRBV11-1 with TRBJ2-1; D possibly matches TRBD1 or TRBD2 (5 bases each). The source material was Tregs sorted from blood. In DNA form, the CDR3 reads TGTGCCAGCAGCTTAAGAGGGGCGGATGAGCAGTTCTTC. Translating it yields CASSLRGADEQFF.